The rows below give T cell receptor beta chains drawn from one sample of a study of tumor and adjacent non-tumor tissue in lung cancer. In TCRdb, the multiplex PCR reads were re-called with MiXCR into one record per CDR3 protein. The sample contains some 68,000 distinct CDR3 sequences, more than 75% of which appear only once. The material sequenced was distant non-tumor lung tissue. The receptors were sampled from a man between 60 and 75 years old with non-small cell lung cancer. CDR3s include the opening cysteine and the closing phenylalanine or tryptophan. A D gene is named only where the DNA matches it firmly. The size entry is marked missing in some rows and otherwise reads once, few, many or a size class.

size	J	V	D	CDR3	DNA
many	TRBJ1-2	TRBV5-5	TRBD1	CASSMTGADLGYTF	TGTGCCAGCAGCATGACAGGGGCCGATTTGGGCTACACCTTC
many	TRBJ2-7	TRBV20-1	TRBD2	CSARTSGDNEQYF	TGCAGTGCTAGGACTAGCGGGGACAACGAGCAGTACTTC
-	TRBJ2-1	TRBV20-1	-	CSAISENDQFF	TGCAGTGCTATCTCCGAGAATGATCAGTTCTTC
-	TRBJ1-1	TRBV2	-	CASNQGNIEAFF	TGTGCCAGCAACCAGGGTAACATTGAAGCCTTCTTT
-	TRBJ2-1	TRBV7-9	-	CASREVKARRHEQFF	TGTGCCAGTAGGGAAGTTAAGGCACGTAGGCACGAGCAGTTCTTC
once	TRBJ1-1	TRBV28	-	CASSVRGYTEASF	TGTGCCAGCAGTGTTAGGGGGTACACTGAAGCTTCCTTT
-	TRBJ2-3	TRBV28	-	CANRTGDFTDTQYF	TGTGCCAACCGAACTGGAGATTTCACAGATACCCAGTATTTT
-	TRBJ1-3	TRBV5-5	-	CASNGRTGHFFGNTIYF	TGTGCCAGCAACGGGAGAACGGGCCACTTCTTTGGAAACACCATATATTTT
-	TRBJ2-2	TRBV20-1	TRBD2	CGGLVGSNTGEMFF	TGCGGAGGACTAGTGGGTTCTAACACCGGGGAGATGTTTTTT
once	TRBJ2-6	TRBV29-1	-	CSVAVFRGSGASLLIF	TGCAGCGTTGCAGTTTTTCGGGGGTCCGGGGCCAGCCTCCTGATTTTC
-	TRBJ2-1	TRBV24-1	TRBD2	CATNDTSPGASGRGSYNEQFF	TGTGCCACCAATGATACATCCCCCGGGGCTAGCGGGAGGGGATCCTACAATGAGCAGTTCTTC
-	TRBJ1-2	TRBV29-1	-	CSVTGEDYGYTF	TGCAGTGTGACTGGCGAGGACTATGGCTACACCTTC
-	TRBJ2-2	TRBV16	-	CASSRLEGLVTGELFF	TGTGCCAGCAGCCGTTTGGAGGGATTGGTCACCGGGGAGCTGTTTTTT
-	TRBJ2-5	TRBV5-5	-	CASSFWQETQYF	TGTGCCAGCAGCTTCTGGCAAGAGACCCAGTACTTT
few	TRBJ2-3	TRBV11-3	-	CASSSGIPVSTDTQYF	TGTGCCAGCAGCTCCGGGATACCAGTTAGCACAGATACGCAGTATTTT
-	TRBJ2-7	TRBV29-1	TRBD1	CSVEDRQGKTYELYF	TGCAGCGTTGAAGATAGACAGGGGAAAACCTACGAGCTGTACTTT
once	TRBJ2-7	TRBV15	-	CTTSKSWGYGQYF	TGTACCACCTCTAAATCTTGGGGCTACGGGCAGTACTTC
-	TRBJ2-5	TRBV29-1	-	CSAADRCQETQYF	TGTAGCGCTGCCGACAGGTGCCAAGAGACCCAGTACTTC
-	TRBJ2-2	TRBV29-1	-	CSVSGSLTGELFF	TGCAGCGTGTCCGGCAGTCTGACCGGGGAACTGTTTTTT
-	TRBJ2-3	TRBV5-4	TRBD2	CASSPIERELGDTQYF	TGTGCCAGCAGCCCTATAGAGCGGGAGCTTGGAGATACGCAGTATTTT
-	TRBJ2-7	TRBV11-2	-	CASSSGTEKYF	TGTGCCAGCAGCTCTGGGACCGAGAAGTACTTC
-	TRBJ2-7	TRBV20-1	-	CSAQGNYEQYF	TGCAGTGCTCAGGGGAACTACGAGCAGTACTTC
-	TRBJ2-3	TRBV12-3/TRBV12-4	-	CTSSFWVPNTDMQYF	TGTACCAGCAGTTTTTGGGTCCCAAACACAGATATGCAGTATTTT
-	TRBJ1-2	TRBV12-3/TRBV12-4	-	CASSFRSYGGYTF	TGTGCCAGCAGCTTCAGGTCATACGGTGGCTACACCTTC
-	TRBJ1-2	TRBV19	TRBD1	CASVGRGENYGYTF	TGTGCCAGCGTCGGCAGGGGGGAAAACTATGGCTACACCTTC
-	TRBJ2-7	TRBV5-1	-	CASSPDGGTYKQYF	TGTGCCAGCAGCCCCGACGGTGGGACCTACAAGCAGTACTTC
-	TRBJ2-1	TRBV29-1	-	CSVKDPGIYNEQLF	TGCAGCGTTAAGGATCCAGGAATCTACAATGAGCAGCTCTTC
few	TRBJ2-7	TRBV7-8	-	CASNLDGLGSSYEQYF	TGTGCCAGCAACTTAGATGGGCTTGGCAGCTCTTACGAGCAGTACTTC
-	TRBJ2-2	TRBV5-4	TRBD2	CTNSSTSANTGELFF	TGTACCAACAGCTCGACTAGCGCGAACACCGGGGAGCTGTTTTTT
-	TRBJ2-1	TRBV29-1	-	CLLDEQFF	TGCCTACTCGACGAGCAGTTCTTC
-	TRBJ2-1	TRBV5-4	-	CASSLRGSNEQLF	TGTGCCAGCAGCTTGCGTGGGAGTAATGAGCAGCTCTTC
-	TRBJ2-7	TRBV29-1	-	CSVEYYGDEQYF	TGCAGCGTTGAGTACTATGGGGACGAGCAGTACTTC
-	TRBJ2-7	TRBV28	-	CASNIPRVPYEQYF	TGTGCCAGCAATATCCCAAGGGTTCCCTACGAGCAGTACTTC
-	TRBJ2-7	TRBV5-4	-	CGSSTSGGTYEQCF	TGTGGCAGCAGCACCTCCGGCGGGACATACGAGCAGTGCTTC
-	TRBJ1-1	TRBV6-5	-	CAGSYGGQVSTEAFF	TGTGCCGGAAGCTACGGCGGTCAGGTGTCCACTGAAGCTTTCTTT
-	TRBJ2-3	TRBV6-2/TRBV6-3	TRBD1	CASSYKGIRDSTDTQYF	TGTGCCAGCAGTTATAAGGGAATCCGGGACAGCACAGATACACAGTATTTT
many	TRBJ2-1	TRBV6-1	-	CASSYPAWGSDEQFF	TGTGCCAGCAGTTACCCCGCCTGGGGTTCGGATGAGCAGTTCTTC
-	TRBJ2-7	TRBV24-1	-	CGTSDGSLILQEQYF	TGTGGCACCAGTGACGGCTCGCTGATATTGCAGGAGCAGTACTTC
few	TRBJ2-1	TRBV12-3/TRBV12-4	TRBD1	CASSSGTGIYNEQFF	TGTGCCAGCAGTTCCGGGACAGGGATCTACAATGAGCAGTTCTTC
once	TRBJ2-1	TRBV11-3	TRBD2	CASSLNQVAGSGEHFF	TGTGCCAGCAGCCTCAACCAAGTAGCGGGGTCAGGTGAGCACTTCTTC
many	TRBJ1-2	TRBV4-1	-	CASSQALKSTGGYTF	TGCGCCAGCAGCCAAGCCCTTAAGTCAACGGGTGGCTACACCTTC
-	TRBJ1-1	TRBV29-1	-	CSVARQNTEAVF	TGCAGCGTTGCAAGGCAGAACACTGAAGCTGTCTTC
-	TRBJ2-1	TRBV20-1	TRBD1	CSARTGTNTYNEQFF	TGCAGTGCTAGGACAGGGACAAACACCTACAATGAGCAGTTCTTC
once	TRBJ2-5	TRBV7-8	-	CAGSTKAWNQETQYF	TGTGCCGGCAGTACGAAAGCCTGGAATCAAGAGACCCAGTACTTC
-	TRBJ2-1	TRBV6-1	-	CASTEDVSSYNEQFF	TGCGCCAGTACTGAGGACGTTAGCTCCTACAATGAGCAGTTCTTC
-	TRBJ1-2	TRBV6-2/TRBV6-3	-	CASSLIRAGEGYTF	TGTGCCAGCAGCCTTATTAGGGCAGGGGAAGGCTACACCTTC
-	TRBJ2-7	TRBV4-2	TRBD1	CASSPTGDRAEQHF	TGTGCCAGCAGCCCGACAGGGGATAGGGCCGAGCAGCACTTC
-	TRBJ2-1	TRBV11-2	-	CVSSSLGVVKRWGTNEQFF	TGTGTCAGTAGCTCCCTTGGAGTAGTGAAAAGGTGGGGAACTAATGAGCAGTTCTTC
-	TRBJ2-5	TRBV29-1	TRBD1	CNAIGQGRVGEAQYF	TGCAACGCCATAGGACAGGGGCGCGTAGGAGAGGCCCAGTACTTC
-	TRBJ2-7	TRBV6-1	-	CASSESVWEILYEQYF	TGTGCCAGCAGTGAATCGGTCTGGGAGATCTTATACGAGCAGTACTTC
large	TRBJ2-3	TRBV29-1	-	CSVGERVADTQYF	TGCAGCGTCGGAGAGCGGGTTGCAGATACGCAGTATTTT
-	TRBJ2-7	TRBV11-2	TRBD2	CASSPRRAGEQYF	TGTGCCAGCAGTCCCCGTAGAGCGGGGGAGCAGTATTTC
medium-sized	TRBJ1-5	TRBV10-2	TRBD1	CASTRNRGQPQHF	TGCGCCAGCACTCGAAACAGGGGACAGCCCCAGCATTTT
once	TRBJ2-3	TRBV11-1	-	CASSPVTRFTDTQYF	TGTGCCAGTAGTCCCGTGACACGGTTCACAGATACGCAGTATTTT
many	TRBJ2-7	TRBV29-1	TRBD2	CSVQREAGEQYF	TGCAGCGTTCAGCGGGAGGCAGGCGAGCAGTACTTC
-	TRBJ1-6	TRBV5-6	-	CASSSGQGNGSPLHF	TGTGCCAGCAGCTCGGGGCAGGGGAATGGATCGCCCCTCCACTTT
few	TRBJ2-5	TRBV29-1	TRBD1	CSVEGQGVGKTQYF	TGTAGCGTTGAGGGACAGGGGGTAGGGAAGACCCAGTACTTC
-	TRBJ1-2	TRBV6-1	-	CASSADPANYGYTF	TGTGCCAGCAGTGCGGACCCAGCTAACTATGGCTACACCTTC
once	TRBJ2-1	TRBV29-1	TRBD2	CSITQLAGSGNEQFF	TGCAGCATTACACAATTAGCGGGATCTGGGAATGAGCAGTTCTTC
-	TRBJ2-1	TRBV12-3/TRBV12-4	-	CASTSSRRGSYNEQFF	TGTGCCAGCACCTCCAGCAGGAGAGGTTCCTACAATGAGCAGTTCTTC